The 11 T cell receptor beta chains listed next were all sequenced from one sample in a study of blood T cell repertoires in COVID-19. Libraries were prepared by immunoSEQ multiplex PCR; TCRdb keeps only in-frame clonotypes and omits some of them. Altogether some 250,000 clones are present, approximately 91% being singletons, with the ten largest covering around 0.8%. What was sequenced was peripheral blood. These receptors originate from a woman aged 30 to 39 with acute or convalescent COVID-19.

The V and J genes are TRBV5-1 and TRBJ2-1; D is uncertain. The CDR3 length is 11 residues. Trimming shortened V by 7 bases and J by 8 bases, and 10 bases separated the two germline ends. The V gene's germline CDR1 is SGHRS and CDR2 YFSETQ. The CDR3 bases are TGCGCCAGCTCCGACCTAGATGAGCAGTTCTTC. Translation: CASSDLDEQFF.

The chain combines TRBV13 with TRBJ2-5, with D tentatively TRBD2 (5 bases). Trimming removed 2 bases from V and 5 bases from J, with 15 bases in between. In germline, CDR1 is PRHDT, CDR2 FYEKMQ (reference sequence). The CDR3 has 15 residues. In nucleotides, the CDR3 is TGTGCCAGCAGCTTATTTGGTGGGAGCAGTGAGACCCAGTACTTC. It translates to CASSLFGGSSETQYF.

Worth noting for this clone: The junction departs from germline at one end; a sequencing error may be responsible. V and J are TRBV14 and TRBJ2-7; no clear D. Looked up from germline, CDR1 is SGHDN and CDR2 is FVKESK. The CDR3 extends over 13 amino acids. The CDR3 is CASSQDQSYELYF. The CDR3 DNA is TGTGCCAGCAGCCAAGATCAATCCTACGAGCTGTACTTC.

This chain connects TRBV7-9 to TRBJ2-1; tentatively, D is TRBD2 (6 bases). Per germline, CDR1 SEHNR and CDR2 FQNEAQ (reference sequence). Between the trimmed V and J ends, which lost 3 bases and 10 bases, there was a span of 13 bases. The CDR3 loop spans 13 amino acids. The CDR3 protein is CASSLPGEREQFF. CDR3 DNA: TGTGCCAGCAGCTTGCCGGGAGAACGAGAGCAGTTCTTC.

This chain connects TRBV5-1 to TRBJ2-3, with TRBD1 matching 8 bases. Trimming removed 4 bases from V and 5 bases from J; junction bases left unmatched: 6. Per the germline V gene, CDR1 is SGHRS and CDR2 is YFSETQ. The CDR3 covers 14 residues. CDR3 sequence (DNA): TGCGCCAGCAGCATGACAGGGGTCGGAGATACGCAGTATTTT. Translating it yields CASSMTGVGDTQYF.

The chain combines TRBV20-1 with TRBJ2-3; no clear D. CDR1 DFQATT and CDR2 SNEGSKA come from the germline V gene (reference sequence). V was cut by 6 bases and J by 0 bases, with 4 bases left in between. The CDR3 covers 11 residues. DNA for the CDR3: TGCAGTGCCTTTAGCACAGATACGCAGTATTTT. Its translation: CSAFSTDTQYF.

This chain uses TRBV29-1 with TRBJ2-1; no definite D call. Germline assignment: CDR1 SQVTM and CDR2 ANQGSEA. V lost 7 bases and J lost 0, with 13 bases in between. This CDR3 is built from 14 residues. The CDR3 sequence: CSAESSGSYNEQFF. The CDR3 DNA is TGCAGCGCGGAGTCGTCAGGCTCCTACAATGAGCAGTTCTTC.

The rearrangement uses TRBV24-1 and TRBJ2-2, with D possibly TRBD1 on 5 matching bases. Germline lookup yields CDR1 KGHDR and CDR2 SFDVKD. Trimming removed 11 bases at V and 6 bases at J, with 9 bases between. This CDR3 is built from 11 residues. CDR3 amino acids: CAIAGPGELFF. CDR3 in DNA: TGTGCCATTGCAGGGCCCGGGGAGCTGTTTTTT.

The rearrangement uses TRBV21-1 and TRBJ1-3; the D segment call TRBD1 is taken from the table without a DNA check. TRBV21-1 is a known pseudogene. This CDR3 contains 13 residues. The CDR3 DNA sequence: TGTGCCAGCATCGGAGGGGGCGAAAACACCATATATTTT. Amino acid sequence: CASIGGGENTIYF.

The chain carries TRBV13 and TRBJ2-3; 16 bases fit TRBD2. The CDR3 contains 17 residues. V shed 5 bases, J shed 1 base, and the junction held 3 bases outside the gene matches. Per germline, CDR1 PRHDT and CDR2 FYEKMQ (reference sequence). Written as DNA, the CDR3 is TGTGCCAGCAGCCCTGGGACTAGCGGGAGGGGCACAGATACGCAGTATTTT. Its protein is CASSPGTSGRGTDTQYF. Full variable domain (outside the CDR3, taken from reference TRBV13 and TRBJ2-3): AAGVIQSPRHLIKEKRETATLKCYPIPRHDTVYWYQQGPGQDPQFLISFYEKMQSDKGSIPDRFSAQQFSDYHSELNMSSLELGDSALYFCASSPGTSGRGTDTQYFGPGTRLTVL.

This clone was seen a few times. This chain links TRBV6-5 with TRBJ2-5; no firm D call. V gave up 6 bases and J gave up 5 bases, with 13 bases separating them. Germline-derived CDR1 and CDR2 are MNHEY and SVGAGI. This CDR3 is built from 13 residues. For the CDR3, the DNA is TGTGCCAGCAGCGGGTGGCGTCAGGAGACCCAGTACTTC. Encoded protein: CASSGWRQETQYF.